Shown below are 23 T cell receptor beta chains from a single sample sequenced in a study of T cells in Graves' hyperthyroidism and ophthalmopathy. The source material, RNA transcripts, was used to amplify TCR beta CDR3 regions. Initially, a first-round RT-PCR of the TCR CDR3 employed the HTBI primer set. A single record per CDR3 protein comes from TCRdb applying MiXCR to the multiplex PCR reads. Of 300,000 to 450,000 distinct CDR3 sequences listed, around a sixth are singletons. Sequenced: blood. These receptors originate from a woman between 18 and 29 years old with Graves' hyperthyroidism that later progressed to Graves' ophthalmopathy.

In this sample, this clonotype turned up many times. The J gene is TRBJ2-1, the V gene TRBV30, with 8 bases lining up with TRBD2. There are 14 residues in the CDR3. Germline CDR1 and CDR2: GTSNPN and SVGIG (reference sequence). The ends lost 7 bases at V and 2 bases at J; junction bases unmatched: 7. This chain's CDR3 is CASERELAYNEQFF. DNA of the CDR3: TGTGCCTCCGAGCGGGAGCTAGCCTACAATGAGCAGTTCTTC.

Concerning this clonotype itself: A much larger clone lies a single base off, so this may be a read error. The conserved phenylalanine or tryptophan is not found at the CDR3 terminus, so this likely reflects a read error. This chain joins TRBV29-1 and TRBJ1-1; D is perhaps TRBD1 (6 bases). The V gene lost 6 bases and the J gene lost 1 base, with 12 bases spanning the gap. The CDR3 runs to 13 residues. Germline V gene data show CDR1 as SQVTM and CDR2 as ANQGSEA. The CDR3 nucleotides read TGCAGCGTGATACAGGGTACGAACACTGAAGCTTTCTGT. Residues: CSVIQGTNTEAFC.

This sequence joins TRBV2 and TRBJ2-3, with TRBD2 as a possible D gene (6 bases). Per the germline V gene, CDR1 is SNHLY and CDR2 is FYNNEI. Trimming removed 7 bases from V and 4 bases from J, with 12 bases in between. The CDR3 has 13 amino acids. The CDR3 is CASKASASDTQYF. The CDR3 nucleotides are TGTGCCAGCAAGGCTAGCGCCTCAGATACGCAGTATTTT. The whole variable domain, remainder taken from reference TRBV2 and TRBJ2-3, is EPEVTQTPSHQVTQMGQEVILRCVPISNHLYFYWYRQILGQKVEFLVSFYNNEISEKSEIFDDQFSVERPDGSNFTLKIRSTKLEDSAMYFCASKASASDTQYFGPGTRLTVL.

The V and J genes are TRBV20-1 and TRBJ1-4; D may be TRBD1 (5 bases). The CDR3 is made up of 14 amino acids. V lost 0 bases, J lost 8 bases, and 13 bases lay in between. Germline assignment: CDR1 DFQATT and CDR2 SNEGSKA (reference sequence). The CDR3 region has the DNA TGCAGTGCTAGAGATCCCCAGGGTGAGGAAAAACTGTTTTTT. Translation: CSARDPQGEEKLFF.

This clonotype came up many times. This chain's CDR3 is CSVGEGLDTQYF. CDR3 sequence (DNA): TGCAGCGTTGGAGAGGGGTTAGATACGCAGTATTTT. The chain recombines TRBV29-1 with TRBJ2-3, with D perhaps TRBD1 or TRBD2 (5 bases each). Germline values: CDR1 SQVTM, CDR2 ANQGSEA. Trimming left V 4 bases short and J 5 bases short, with 10 bases between. This CDR3 is 12 amino acids long.

This chain links TRBV4-1 with TRBJ1-1; possibly TRBD1 for D (5 bases). This CDR3 contains 14 residues. The V and J ends lost 5 bases and 8 bases respectively, with 18 bases between them. The germline V gene encodes CDR1 MGHRA and CDR2 YSYEKL. CDR3 nucleotides: TGCGCCAGCAGCGCCAGGGTCCTAAGCTGGGAAGCTTTCTTT. Translation: CASSARVLSWEAFF.

This clonotype was detected ten times or more. The V and J genes are TRBV6-2 or TRBV6-3 and TRBJ1-1, with D maybe TRBD1 (6 bases). Trimming pared 2 bases from V and 2 bases from J, leaving 21 bases between. The CDR3 runs to 18 residues. CDR1 MNHEY and CDR2 SVGEGT come from the germline V gene. In nucleotides, the CDR3 is TGTGCCAGCAGTTACACTCGCGGCAGGACAGCCCTCAACACTGAAGCTTTCTTT. This gives the protein CASSYTRGRTALNTEAFF.

This clonotype was observed at least ten times. The rearrangement joins TRBV20-1 to TRBJ2-2, with 7 positions matching TRBD2. The V gene end was trimmed by 5 bases and the J gene end by 1 base; junction bases not matched to a gene: 4. CDR3 length equals 14 residues. The germline V gene encodes CDR1 DFQATT and CDR2 SNEGSKA (reference sequence). The CDR3 protein is CSAGREENTGELFF. The CDR3 DNA reads TGCAGTGCTGGCCGGGAGGAGAACACCGGGGAGCTGTTTTTT.

Ten or more counts support this clonotype. V and J are TRBV20-1 and TRBJ2-1, with 7 positions matching TRBD2. This CDR3 comprises 15 residues. Germline V gene sequence: CDR1 DFQATT, CDR2 SNEGSKA (reference sequence). V shed 1 base and J 2 bases; nucleotides not matched to a gene: 5. CDR3 protein: CSARADGRTYNEQFF. The CDR3 DNA reads as TGCAGTGCTAGAGCGGACGGGAGGACCTACAATGAGCAGTTCTTC.

This clonotype was seen repeatedly, ten times or more. This chain connects TRBV20-1 to TRBJ2-5, with TRBD2 matching 7 bases. Germline V gene lookup returns CDR1 DFQATT and CDR2 SNEGSKA (reference sequence). CDR3 size: 16 residues. V lost 3 bases to trimming and J lost 2 bases; unmatched junction nucleotides: 12. The CDR3, as DNA: TGCAGTGCTAGTGGAGGCCTAGCGGAGACTCAAGAGACCCAGTACTTC. It yields the protein CSASGGLAETQETQYF.

On this clonotype: One junction end disagrees with the germline gene, perhaps due to a read error. The chain links TRBV28 to TRBJ2-1; 10 bases fit TRBD2. This CDR3 has 15 amino acids. Germline CDR1 is MDHEN and CDR2 is SYDVKM. CDR3 sequence reads: CASSTASGRYNEQLF. CDR3 DNA: TGTGCCAGCAGTACGGCTAGCGGGAGATACAATGAGCAGCTCTTC. Full variable domain (outside the CDR3, taken from reference TRBV28 and TRBJ2-1): DVKVTQSSRYLVKRTGEKVFLECVQDMDHENMFWYRQDPGLGLRLIYFSYDVKMKEKGDIPEGYSVSREKKERFSLILESASTNQTSMYLCASSTASGRYNEQLFGPGTRLTVL.

Many counts were recorded for this clonotype. J is TRBJ2-5 and V is TRBV20-1; 8 bases align to TRBD1. The V segment lost 6 bases and the J segment 1 base; nucleotides outside the gene matches: 4. Germline-derived CDR1 and CDR2 are DFQATT and SNEGSKA (reference sequence). The CDR3 spans 13 residues. DNA for the CDR3: TGCAGTGCGCGGGACAGGTTCCAAGAGACCCAGTACTTC. It is translated as CSARDRFQETQYF.

This clonotype has only a few counts. This chain joins TRBV25-1 and TRBJ2-1, with D uncertain. V lost 1 base to trimming and J lost 0 bases, with 16 bases between them. The CDR3 consists of 18 residues. CDR1 is MGHDK, CDR2 SYGVNS, per germline. Here the CDR3 DNA reads TGTGCCAGCAGTGAATCCAATTCCGGAAAGAGCTCCTACAATGAGCAGTTCTTC. Protein product: CASSESNSGKSSYNEQFF.

Remarks on this clonotype: A junction boundary mismatches the germline segment, possibly from a read error. The rearrangement joins TRBV28 to TRBJ2-5, with TRBD2 identical over 10 bases. The CDR3 loop spans 12 amino acids. The germline V gene encodes CDR1 MDHEN and CDR2 SYDVKM. The CDR3 sequence: CASSTVTSGTNF. CDR3 in DNA: TGTGCCAGCAGTACAGTCACTAGCGGGACTAACTTC.

This sequence joins TRBV19 and TRBJ2-7; TRBD2 matches 13 bases. This CDR3 comprises 15 residues. The germline gives CDR1 LNHDA, CDR2 SQIVND (reference sequence). Trimming removed 3 bases from V and 6 bases from J; junction bases left unmatched: 5. The CDR3 coding sequence is TGTGCCAGTAGTATCGGACTAGCGGGAGTCGTCGAGCAGTACTTC. Translated, it gives CASSIGLAGVVEQYF.

This clonotype was detected many times. This chain joins TRBV2 and TRBJ2-7, with D perhaps assigned TRBD1 or TRBD2 (7 bases each). Germline-derived CDR1 and CDR2 are SNHLY and FYNNEI. V was shortened by 9 bases and J by 3 bases, with 12 bases between the two germline ends. The CDR3 contains 12 residues. The CDR3 reads CASAGDSYEQYF. CDR3 DNA: TGTGCCAGTGCGGGGGACAGCTACGAGCAGTACTTC.

The CDR3 is CASTRAGGDEKLFF. CDR3 nucleotide sequence: TGTGCCAGCACGAGGGCAGGGGGGGATGAAAAACTGTTTTTT. J is TRBJ1-4 and V is TRBV27; 7 positions agree with TRBD1. Looked up from germline, CDR1 is MNHEY and CDR2 is SMNVEV (reference sequence). This CDR3 has 14 residues. Germline trimming cut 7 bases from V and 6 bases from J; bases unmatched to any gene: 8.

Many counts were recorded for this clonotype. The chain recombines TRBV12-3 or TRBV12-4 with TRBJ1-1; no firm D call. V shed 1 base and J shed 3 bases, with 6 bases lying between them. The CDR3 covers 13 residues. The CDR3 region has the DNA TGTGCCAGCAGTTTAGGCGGTGACACTGAAGCTTTCTTT. It encodes CASSLGGDTEAFF.

This clonotype was found many times. The gene calls are TRBV12-3 or TRBV12-4 and TRBJ2-1, with TRBD1 matching over 7 bases. J was trimmed by 3 bases and V by 0 bases; bases with no gene match: 2. The CDR3 sequence is 15 residues long. The CDR3 region has the DNA TGTGCCAGCAGTTTAGCAGGGACAGACTACAATGAGCAGTTCTTC. Protein sequence: CASSLAGTDYNEQFF.

The chain employs TRBV27 and TRBJ2-1; a weak D match, TRBD2 (5 bases). Deletions cut 5 bases from V and 4 bases from J, with 18 bases between. The length of the CDR3 is 16 residues. In germline, CDR1 is MNHEY, CDR2 SMNVEV (reference sequence). The CDR3 here is CASSPRLASGYNEQFF. CDR3 bases: TGTGCCAGCAGTCCCCGCCTAGCAAGCGGTTACAATGAGCAGTTCTTC.

This clonotype has a count of ten or more. CDR3 sequence reads: CASSSYRLAGNTDTQYF. DNA of the CDR3: TGTGCCAGCAGTTCCTACAGACTAGCGGGGAATACAGATACGCAGTATTTT. V usage is TRBV28 and J usage is TRBJ2-3; 11 bases align to TRBD2. The CDR3 contains 17 residues. Unmatched junction bases numbered 9, after V lost 4 bases and J lost 3 bases. From germline, CDR1 is MDHEN and CDR2 SYDVKM.

This clonotype was found many times. The CDR3 spells CASRPSGGPYEQYF. CDR3 DNA sequence: TGTGCCAGCAGACCCAGCGGGGGACCCTACGAGCAGTACTTC. The chain uses TRBV7-2 and TRBJ2-7, with TRBD2 identical over 8 bases. The CDR3 has 14 residues. In germline, CDR1 is SGHTA, CDR2 FQGNSA. Germline trimming cut 6 bases from V and 2 bases from J; bases unmatched to any gene: 6.

The chain employs TRBV20-1 and TRBJ2-5; TRBD1 agrees at 9 bases. V lost 2 bases and J lost 8; bases outside the gene matches: 3. The CDR3 covers 12 residues. Germline values: CDR1 DFQATT, CDR2 SNEGSKA (reference sequence). The CDR3 region has the DNA TGCAGTGCTAGAAAGGGACAGGGTACCCAGTACTTC. It encodes CSARKGQGTQYF.